This T cell receptor beta chain was observed in a study of shared clonotypes between healthy human individuals. Deletions cut 0 bases from V and 0 bases from J, with 9 bases between. The V gene's germline CDR1 is SGHRS and CDR2 YFSETQ. The CDR3 has 15 residues. Profiled with immunoSEQ multiplex PCR; TCRdb holds only in-frame clones, not every one. The sample holds over 2 million clones, approximately 94% seen once. CD8 cells classed as naive were CD45RO-negative and positively selected for CCR7, excluding terminally differentiated effector memory CD45RA+ cells. The receptor comes from a man between 18 and 35 years old in good health. The chain uses TRBV5-1 and TRBJ2-5; D not certain. The source material was naive CD8+ T cells sorted from blood. This CDR3 is CASSLVAAYQETQYF. The CDR3 DNA sequence: TGCGCCAGCAGCTTGGTTGCAGCGTACCAAGAGACCCAGTACTTC.